This T cell receptor beta chain originates from a study of T cell responses to AZD1222 COVID-19 vaccine. The germline V gene has CDR1 WSHSY and CDR2 SAAADI. The length of the CDR3 is 16 residues. The V and J ends lost 5 bases and 5 bases respectively, with 19 bases between them. TCRdb keeps only in-frame clones here, not all; method: immunoSEQ multiplex PCR. The table shows around 160,000 clones, with about 92% occurring only once. The genes are TRBV10-2 and TRBJ1-5; D gene uncertain. The sequence came from an adult in good health. This sample comprised peripheral blood, obtained on day 0 of AZD1222 vaccination. The CDR3 DNA reads TGCGCCAGCAGTCAAACCTCACCGGAGCGCCATCAGCCCCAGCATTTT. It yields the protein CASSQTSPERHQPQHF.